This T cell receptor (beta chain) was captured in a study of regulatory T cells in long-lasting Graves disease. This clonotype was seen a handful of times. Its antigen is not identified. HTBI primers from iRepertoire and Arm-PCR of CDR3 regions yielded the TCR beta libraries. TCRdb used MiXCR to reprocess the multiplex PCR reads, holding one entry per CDR3 protein. The table shows 200,000 to 250,000 distinct CDR3 sequences, with around 20% occurring only once. Regarding time point: newly diagnosed GD, antithyroid drugs for less than 3 months. Extracted RNA from PBMCs served as the source of the TCR library. The patients included were those that came from an endocrinology department in Xi'an, China. Around 9 milliliters of peripheral blood went into EDTA tubes. Germline assignment: CDR1 DFQATT and CDR2 SNEGSKA (reference sequence). Trimming stripped 0 bases from V and 3 bases from J, with 8 bases between. The CDR3 sequence is 13 residues long.

Findings and caveats of the study: Persistent disease was associated with favored TRBV28 usage and with favored use of TRBJ1-2 and TRBJ2-5.

The material sequenced was peripheral blood mononuclear cells (PBMCs), taken at new diagnosis, from a patient treated with antithyroid drugs. The chain has TRBV20-1 and TRBJ1-1; no reliable D call. The TCR was taken from a female donor with Graves disease. CDR3: CSARDPIYTEAFF. CDR3 nucleotides: TGCAGTGCTAGAGATCCTATTTACACTGAAGCTTTCTTT.